The 21 T cell receptor beta chains below all came from one sample that was sequenced in a study of T cells in Graves' hyperthyroidism and ophthalmopathy. RNA transcripts served as the template for amplifying TCR beta CDR3 regions. With the HTBI primer set, the TCR CDR3 went through a first round of RT-PCR. MiXCR, applied by TCRdb to the multiplex PCR reads, yields one record per CDR3 protein. This table holds fewer than 750,000 distinct CDR3 sequences, about 15% found once. Sequenced: blood. Receptors originate from a woman between 45 and 65 years old with Graves' ophthalmopathy.

The V call is TRBV6-6, the J call TRBJ2-1; D may be TRBD1 or TRBD2 (5 bases each). Per germline, CDR1 MNHNY and CDR2 SVGAGI (reference sequence). This CDR3 contains 15 residues. The V and J ends lost 2 bases and 6 bases respectively, with 14 bases between them. As DNA, the CDR3 is TGTGCCAGCAGTTACGAGGGGCGGCCTACCAATGAGCAGTTCTTC. It yields the protein CASSYEGRPTNEQFF.

This clonotype was found a few times. The V call is TRBV10-3, the J call TRBJ2-1, with 7 positions matching TRBD2. The CDR3 is 16 amino acids. V shed 2 bases and J 5 bases; nucleotides not matched to a gene: 9. Germline assignment: CDR1 ENHRY and CDR2 SYGVKD. CDR3 loop: CAISEPGTNFHNEQFF. For the CDR3, the DNA is TGTGCCATCAGTGAGCCCGGGACTAATTTCCACAATGAGCAGTTCTTC.

The chain combines TRBV10-3 with TRBJ2-1, with D perhaps TRBD1 (6 bases). This CDR3 has 11 amino acids. Germline V gene sequence: CDR1 ENHRY, CDR2 SYGVKD. V dropped 2 bases and J dropped 12 bases, with 8 bases sitting between them. The CDR3 sequence is CAISETGLQFF. The DNA for the CDR3 is TGTGCCATCAGTGAGACAGGGTTGCAGTTCTTC.

The sample holds a few counts of this clonotype. The chain recombines TRBV7-6 with TRBJ2-3, with 12 bases lining up with TRBD2. Trimming took 6 bases from V and 6 from J; bases not matched to a gene: 7. From germline, CDR1 is SGHVS and CDR2 FNYEAQ. The CDR3 is made up of 15 amino acids. In DNA form, the CDR3 reads TGTGCCAGCAGGAGACTAGCGGGAGCTGCGGATACGCAGTATTTT. Encoded protein: CASRRLAGAADTQYF. Combining the CDR3 with reference TRBV7-6 and TRBJ2-3 gives the whole variable domain GAGVSQSPRYKVTKRGQDVALRCDPISGHVSLYWYRQALGQGPEFLTYFNYEAQQDKSGLPNDRFSAERPEGSISTLTIQRTEQRDSAMYRCASRRLAGAADTQYFGPGTRLTVL.

This chain joins TRBV5-1 and TRBJ2-7; D tentatively fits TRBD1 or TRBD2 (5 bases each). The germline V and J ends were trimmed by 4 bases and 3 bases, with 17 bases remaining between them. In germline, CDR1 is SGHRS, CDR2 YFSETQ. The CDR3 covers 15 residues. The CDR3 region is CASSLDTGAIYEQYF. The CDR3 DNA reads as TGCGCCAGCAGCCTGGACACCGGGGCCATCTACGAGCAGTACTTC. Looking up the rest from reference TRBV5-1 and TRBJ2-7 gives the full variable domain: KAGVTQTPRYLIKTRGQQVTLSCSPISGHRSVSWYQQTPGQGLQFLFEYFSETQRNKGNFPGRFSGRQFSNSRSEMNVSTLELGDSALYLCASSLDTGAIYEQYFGPGTRLTVT.

This clonotype was found a few times. This chain links TRBV27 with TRBJ1-4, with a possible D match to TRBD1 (5 bases). Trimming pared 3 bases from V and 8 bases from J, leaving 16 bases between. In germline, CDR1 is MNHEY, CDR2 SMNVEV (reference sequence). CDR3 size: 15 residues. The CDR3 bases are TGTGCCAGCAGTTTTAGCATCAGGGAGGGGGAAAAACTGTTTTTT. Amino acid sequence: CASSFSIREGEKLFF.

The rearrangement joins TRBV6-2 or TRBV6-3 to TRBJ2-1; 12 bases match TRBD2. Trimming at V came to 5 bases and at J to 5 bases, leaving 4 bases not matched to a gene. The CDR3 is 15 residues long. The V gene's germline CDR1 is MNHEY and CDR2 SVGEGT. CDR3 amino acids: CASSKLAGGHNEQFF. The CDR3 DNA follows: TGTGCCAGCAGTAAACTAGCGGGGGGCCACAATGAGCAGTTCTTC.

This clonotype was counted only a few times. With a much larger clone just one base away, this may be a read error. The rearrangement joins TRBV7-2 to TRBJ2-2; perhaps TRBD2 as D (5 bases). Trimming removed 7 bases at V and 7 bases at J, with 16 bases between. Per germline, CDR1 SGHTA and CDR2 FQGNSA. The length of the CDR3 is 14 residues. CDR3 sequence reads: CASNKLSAVGELFF. CDR3 DNA: TGTGCCAGCAACAAACTTAGCGCCGTCGGGGAGCTGTTTTTT.

This clonotype was seen repeatedly, ten times or more. The J gene is TRBJ2-1, the V gene TRBV9; no clear D gene. Trimming took 0 bases from V and 4 from J, leaving 2 bases between them. The CDR3 consists of 12 residues. Germline values: CDR1 SGDLS, CDR2 YYNGEE. CDR3 nucleotides: TGTGCCAGCAGCGTAGGTTACAATGAGCAGTTCTTC. It codes for CASSVGYNEQFF.

This clonotype appeared a few times. V and J are TRBV7-9 and TRBJ2-5, with TRBD2 identical over 11 bases. Germline V gene sequence: CDR1 SEHNR, CDR2 FQNEAQ (reference sequence). The trim removed 8 bases at V and 11 bases at J, leaving 13 bases unmatched. This CDR3 is built from 14 residues. The CDR3 loop is CASEASGRSGTQYF. CDR3 bases: TGTGCCAGCGAAGCTAGCGGGAGGAGTGGTACACAGTACTTC.

The table lists this clonotype with many counts. At one end, the junction sequence differs from germline, possibly due to a read error. This chain links TRBV12-3 or TRBV12-4 with TRBJ2-7, with 9 bases matching TRBD2. This CDR3 has 14 residues. The CDR3 DNA sequence: TGTGCCAGCAGTCTAGCGGGGTACTCCTACGAGCAGTACTTC. This translates into CASSLAGYSYEQYF.

This clonotype has at least ten counts. The V and J genes are TRBV27 and TRBJ1-2; D may be TRBD1 (5 bases). The CDR3 is 16 amino acids. The germline V gene encodes CDR1 MNHEY and CDR2 SMNVEV (reference sequence). V gave up 3 bases and J gave up 4 bases, with 18 bases separating them. The CDR3 DNA reads TGTGCCAGCAGTTTGGGGGGTACTCCTTTGGGCTATGGCTACACCTTC. It translates to CASSLGGTPLGYGYTF.

For this clonotype: A single base separates this from a much larger clone, so it may be a read error. This chain links TRBV7-9 with TRBJ1-1; D remains ambiguous. CDR1 is SEHNR and CDR2 is FQNEAQ in the germline V gene (reference sequence). The CDR3 covers 14 residues. CDR3 coding DNA: TGTGCCAGCAACTTAGTATTGCGCAGGACTGAAGCTTTCTTT. Residues: CASNLVLRRTEAFF.

Many counts were recorded for this clonotype. This chain connects TRBV6-2 or TRBV6-3 to TRBJ2-3, with TRBD2 matching over 9 bases. CDR1 MNHEY and CDR2 SVGEGT come from the germline V gene. V shed 6 bases and J 3 bases; nucleotides not matched to a gene: 4. The CDR3 has 14 residues. The CDR3 DNA is TGTGCCAGCAGGAAGACTAGCGGTACAGATACGCAGTATTTT. Its protein product is CASRKTSGTDTQYF.

This clonotype was seen more than once but under ten times. The DNA of the CDR3 is TGTGCCAGCAGTGAGGGGGATCGAAATTCACCCCTCCACTTT. It is translated as CASSEGDRNSPLHF. The chain is built from TRBV28 and TRBJ1-6; D perhaps matches TRBD1 (6 bases). Germline values: CDR1 MDHEN, CDR2 SYDVKM. The length of the CDR3 is 14 residues. Trimming cost V 5 bases and J 7 bases, with 12 bases left between them.

The V and J genes are TRBV6-5 and TRBJ2-3, with 14 positions matching TRBD2. The trim removed 0 bases at V and 3 bases at J, leaving 5 bases unmatched. The CDR3 contains 18 residues. Germline V lookup: CDR1 MNHEY, CDR2 SVGAGI. CDR3 in DNA: TGTGCCAGCAGTTACTCGGGACTAGCGGGAGATGGAACAGATACGCAGTATTTT. Translated: CASSYSGLAGDGTDTQYF.

This clonotype was counted only a few times. This rearrangement joins TRBV19 to TRBJ2-5; tentatively, D is TRBD1 (5 bases). The CDR3 is 12 amino acids. Trimming took 3 bases from V and 5 from J, leaving 7 bases between them. Germline V gene data show CDR1 as LNHDA and CDR2 as SQIVND (reference sequence). CDR3 sequence: CASSMQGETQYF. In nucleotides, the CDR3 is TGTGCCAGTAGTATGCAGGGTGAGACCCAGTACTTC.

This clonotype was seen more than once but under ten times. A much more abundant neighbour one base away suggests this may be a read error. This chain's CDR3 is CASSARGANYGYTF. The CDR3 DNA is TGCGCCAGCAGCGCCCGGGGCGCTAACTATGGCTACACCTTC. The V gene is TRBV5-1, the J gene TRBJ1-2, with D perhaps TRBD1 (5 bases). The CDR3 has 14 amino acids. V was trimmed by 4 bases and J by 0 bases, leaving 10 bases between them. Germline V gives CDR1 SGHRS, CDR2 YFSETQ.

This clonotype was detected many times. One end of the junction does not line up with germline, which may come from a read error. J is TRBJ1-2 and V is TRBV5-1; 9 bases are shared with TRBD1. Germline assignment: CDR1 SGHRS and CDR2 YFSETQ. This CDR3 comprises 16 residues. The CDR3 DNA reads TGCGCCAGCAGCTTTACCGGGACAGGGCCTAACGATGGCTACACCTTC. Its translation: CASSFTGTGPNDGYTF.

For this clonotype: A single base separates this from a much larger clone, so it may be a read error. DNA for the CDR3: TGCAGCGTTGTCGGGCTTTCTGAAGCTTTCTTT. Its translation is CSVVGLSEAFF. The chain combines TRBV29-1 with TRBJ1-1; D is unresolved. V lost 4 bases, J lost 6 bases, and 9 bases lay in between. In germline, CDR1 is SQVTM, CDR2 ANQGSEA. This CDR3 contains 11 residues.

The chain has TRBV5-1 and TRBJ2-7; D possibly uses TRBD1 or TRBD2 (5 bases each). Germline V gene data show CDR1 as SGHRS and CDR2 as YFSETQ. The CDR3 length is 15 residues. Trimming removed 2 bases from V and 7 bases from J, with 19 bases in between. The DNA for the CDR3 is TGCGCCAGCAGCTTCTACAGTGAGGGGTCAAGAGAGCAGTACTTC. Protein: CASSFYSEGSREQYF. Filled out from reference TRBV5-1 and TRBJ2-7, the complete variable domain reads KAGVTQTPRYLIKTRGQQVTLSCSPISGHRSVSWYQQTPGQGLQFLFEYFSETQRNKGNFPGRFSGRQFSNSRSEMNVSTLELGDSALYLCASSFYSEGSREQYFGPGTRLTVT.